The 2 T cell receptor beta chains presented below share a single source sample, sequenced in a study of sequential checkpoint blockade in melanoma. The sample's treatment: randomized to nivolumab then ipilimumab (arm A) or the reverse (arm B). Clones were sequenced by immunoSEQ multiplex PCR, and TCRdb holds only the in-frame ones, with some missing. The sample lists under 40,000 clones, 75% to 90% occurring once. The sample was CD8+ T cells sorted from blood (inferred from file names), taken from a patient given nivolumab and ipilimumab in sequence. All receptors come from a human donor with melanoma.

V usage is TRBV27 and J usage is TRBJ2-3; maybe TRBD1 (6 bases). From germline, CDR1 is MNHEY and CDR2 SMNVEV (reference sequence). This CDR3 is built from 17 residues. Trimming stripped 1 base from V and 0 bases from J, with 14 bases between. In DNA form, the CDR3 reads TGTGCCAGCAGTTTATTCCACAGGGCCAGTAGCACAGATACGCAGTATTTT. Its translation is CASSLFHRASSTDTQYF.

The J gene is TRBJ2-1, the V gene TRBV13, with a possible D match to TRBD2 (6 bases). V shed 1 base and J shed 2 bases, with 9 bases lying between them. This CDR3 has 15 amino acids. Germline V gives CDR1 PRHDT, CDR2 FYEKMQ (reference sequence). For the CDR3, the DNA is TGTGCCAGCAGCTTAGAGGCGGGAACCTACAATGAGCAGTTCTTC. Its protein product is CASSLEAGTYNEQFF.